A selection of T cell receptor beta chains follows, all from one sample in a study of blood T cell repertoires in COVID-19. Measured with immunoSEQ multiplex PCR; TCRdb has only the in-frame clones, and not every one. The sample has approximately 240,000 clones, around 80% seen once; the top ten hold around 3.6%. Sequencing used peripheral blood. These receptors were collected from a woman between 35 and 50 years old with active or convalescent COVID-19. Each CDR3 is given with its conserved first and last residue. The D gene is left open where the match is weak. The listing skips clone size in some rows; elsewhere it reads once, few, many or a size class.

J gene: TRBJ1-2
clone size: .
D gene: TRBD1
V gene: TRBV5-1
CDR3 DNA: TGCGCCAGCAGCGTTGGGACAGCCCAACGGGGGTATGGCTACACCTTC
CDR3 protein: CASSVGTAQRGYGYTF

J gene: TRBJ1-1
clone size: .
D gene: TRBD1
V gene: TRBV15
CDR3 DNA: TGTGCCACCAGCAGAGATGGGACAGGGGTATGGAACACTGAAGCTTTCTTT
CDR3 protein: CATSRDGTGVWNTEAFF

J gene: TRBJ1-1
clone size: .
D gene: TRBD1
V gene: TRBV29-1
CDR3 DNA: TGCAGCGTTGGGACAGGCGAGGGGAACACTGAAGCTTTCTTT
CDR3 protein: CSVGTGEGNTEAFF

J gene: TRBJ1-2
clone size: .
D gene: .
V gene: TRBV6-5
CDR3 DNA: TGTGCCAGCAGCGACATCAACTATGGCTACACCTTC
CDR3 protein: CASSDINYGYTF

J gene: TRBJ1-1
clone size: once
D gene: .
V gene: TRBV5-1
CDR3 DNA: TGCGCCAGCAGCTCCCCTCCGTCGGGGAACACTGAAGCTTTCTTT
CDR3 protein: CASSSPPSGNTEAFF

J gene: TRBJ1-6
clone size: .
D gene: .
V gene: TRBV12-3/TRBV12-4
CDR3 DNA: TGTGCCAGAACACGGGGGAGGTATTCACCCCTCCACTTT
CDR3 protein: CARTRGRYSPLHF

J gene: TRBJ1-1
clone size: .
D gene: TRBD1
V gene: TRBV27
CDR3 DNA: TGTGCCAGCGGCCGGGACAGAAGGCCCACTGAAGCTTTCTTT
CDR3 protein: CASGRDRRPTEAFF

J gene: TRBJ1-5
clone size: .
D gene: .
V gene: TRBV6-5
CDR3 DNA: TGTGCCAGCAGTTACGCGGCCGGTCAGCCCCAGCATTTT
CDR3 protein: CASSYAAGQPQHF

J gene: TRBJ2-1
clone size: .
D gene: TRBD1
V gene: TRBV2
CDR3 DNA: TGTGCCAGCAGAACTTCCCCGGGACAGGGGCCTAAGATGTACAATGAGCAGTTCTTC
CDR3 protein: CASRTSPGQGPKMYNEQFF

J gene: TRBJ2-7
clone size: .
D gene: TRBD1
V gene: TRBV27
CDR3 DNA: TGTGCCAGCAGCATCCGGGGACAGGAGTCCTACGAGCAGTACTTC
CDR3 protein: CASSIRGQESYEQYF

J gene: TRBJ1-2
clone size: .
D gene: .
V gene: TRBV2
CDR3 DNA: TGTGCCAGCATATTAGGTGGGGGGGGGACCTATGGCTACACCTTC
CDR3 protein: CASILGGGGTYGYTF

J gene: TRBJ1-2
clone size: .
D gene: .
V gene: TRBV6-1
CDR3 DNA: TGTGCCAGCAGTGAAGCGCTAGTCACCTCTAACTATGGCTACACCTTC
CDR3 protein: CASSEALVTSNYGYTF

J gene: TRBJ2-3
clone size: .
D gene: .
V gene: TRBV5-4
CDR3 DNA: TGTGCCAGCAGCTTATTTCGGGACATTAGCACAGATACGCAGTATTTT
CDR3 protein: CASSLFRDISTDTQYF

J gene: TRBJ1-2
clone size: few
D gene: TRBD1
V gene: TRBV18
CDR3 DNA: TGTGCCAGCTCACCGGGGGGACAGGAACGCTATGGCTACACCTTC
CDR3 protein: CASSPGGQERYGYTF

J gene: TRBJ2-2
clone size: .
D gene: TRBD2
V gene: TRBV6-6
CDR3 DNA: TGTGCCAGCAGTCCCATGGGGGGAGGGAGCACCGGGGAGCTGTTTTTT
CDR3 protein: CASSPMGGGSTGELFF